The 7 T cell receptor beta chains given below trace back to one sample, sequenced in a study of blood T cell repertoires in COVID-19. Assay: immunoSEQ multiplex PCR; the TCRdb copy retains only in-frame clones and omits some. Of fewer than 40,000 clones in the sample, more than 90% were seen once. Material for sequencing was peripheral blood. All receptors come from a human donor in a cohort sampled during active COVID-19.

V gene TRBV7-8 combines with J gene TRBJ2-5, with 7 nucleotides matching TRBD1. The V gene's germline CDR1 is SGHVS and CDR2 FQNEAQ. V shed 5 bases, J shed 1 base, and the junction held 4 bases outside the gene matches. This CDR3 comprises 14 residues. In nucleotides, the CDR3 is TGTGCCAGCAGCCTCCGGGACAGCCAAGAGACCCAGTACTTC. Translation gives CASSLRDSQETQYF.

This clone showed up just once. The chain is built from TRBV11-3 and TRBJ2-1; D gene uncertain. The CDR3 totals 15 residues. V gave up 1 base and J gave up 6 bases, with 13 bases separating them. Germline CDR1 is SGHNT and CDR2 is YENEEA. The DNA for the CDR3 is TGTGCCAGCAGCTTAGGTGGAGTCCTTATCAATGAGCAGTTCTTC. This codes for CASSLGGVLINEQFF.

V is TRBV4-1 and J is TRBJ2-1, with TRBD1 as a possible D gene (6 bases). V lost 1 base, J lost 9 bases, and 16 bases lay in between. This CDR3 contains 15 residues. In germline, CDR1 is MGHRA, CDR2 YSYEKL. CDR3 DNA: TGCGCCAGCAGCCAAGTAGGACAGAAGAGGGGTGAGCAGTTCTTC. Translation: CASSQVGQKRGEQFF.

This clone was recorded once. V gene TRBV3-1 (or the pseudogene TRBV3-2) combines with J gene TRBJ1-2; D is possibly TRBD1 (6 bases). Germline V gives CDR1 LGHDT, CDR2 YNNKEL (reference sequence). The CDR3 consists of 13 residues. The V end was cut by 3 bases, the J end by 7 bases, with 12 bases between. CDR3 sequence (DNA): TGTGCCAGCAGCCAGTCAGGGGCGGCTGGCTACACCTTC. The encoded protein is CASSQSGAAGYTF.

The V and J genes are TRBV7-2 and TRBJ2-3; the match to TRBD1 covers 9 bases. Germline CDR1 and CDR2: SGHTA and FQGNSA. This CDR3 has 15 residues. V lost 4 bases to trimming and J lost 3 bases; unmatched junction nucleotides: 5. The CDR3 DNA is TGTGCCAGCAGCTCTGGGACAGGGAGGACAGATACGCAGTATTTT. Protein product: CASSSGTGRTDTQYF.

This sequence joins TRBV7-3 and TRBJ2-1; 10 bases align to TRBD1. CDR1 and CDR2 from the germline V gene are SGHTA and FQGTGA. This CDR3 spans 13 amino acids. After removal of 2 bases from V and 8 bases from J, the junction contained 0 bases not matched to a gene. DNA for the CDR3: TGTGCCAGCAGCTTAGGGACAGGGGATGAGCAGTTCTTC. Protein: CASSLGTGDEQFF.

The chain has TRBV5-4 and TRBJ1-4; 10 bases are a match to TRBD1. CDR1 is SGHNT and CDR2 is YYREEE in the germline V gene (reference sequence). The CDR3 totals 14 residues. Losses at the gene ends were 7 bases for V and 8 bases for J; bases not matched to a gene: 8. The CDR3: CASRRDRGGEKLFF. For the CDR3, the DNA is TGTGCCAGCCGCCGGGACAGGGGTGGGGAAAAACTGTTTTTT.